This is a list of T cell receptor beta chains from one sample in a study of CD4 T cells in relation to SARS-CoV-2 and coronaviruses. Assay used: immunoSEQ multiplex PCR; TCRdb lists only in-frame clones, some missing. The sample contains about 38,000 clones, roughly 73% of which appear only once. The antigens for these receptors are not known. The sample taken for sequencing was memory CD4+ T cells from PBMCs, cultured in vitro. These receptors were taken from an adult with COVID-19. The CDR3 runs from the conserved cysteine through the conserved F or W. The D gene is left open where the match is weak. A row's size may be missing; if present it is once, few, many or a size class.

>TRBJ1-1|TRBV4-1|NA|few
TGCGCCAGCAGCCAAGAAGGCGGGGTCGTTTACGCTGAAGCTTTCTTT
CASSQEGGVVYAEAFF
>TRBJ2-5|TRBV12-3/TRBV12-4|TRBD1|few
TGTGCCAGCAGAAAGGACAGGGGGGAGACCCAGTACTTC
CASRKDRGETQYF
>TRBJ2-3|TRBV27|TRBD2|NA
TGTGCCAGCAGTTTAAACCGACTAGCCCTAGGCACAGATACGCAGTATTTT
CASSLNRLALGTDTQYF
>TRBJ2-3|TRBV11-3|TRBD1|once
TGTGCCAGCGCCCAAGGGGACAGCGCTACAGATACGCAGTATTTT
CASAQGDSATDTQYF
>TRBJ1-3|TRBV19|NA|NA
TGTGCCAGTAGTATCCTGGGGCAGGGGAGAAACACCATATATTTT
CASSILGQGRNTIYF
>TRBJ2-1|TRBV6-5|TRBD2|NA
TGTGCCAGCAGTACCACTAGCGGGGGAACCAATGAGCAGTTCTTC
CASSTTSGGTNEQFF
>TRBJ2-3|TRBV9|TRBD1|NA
TGTGCCAGCAGCACGACAGGGGGTCTGGATACGCAGTATTTT
CASSTTGGLDTQYF
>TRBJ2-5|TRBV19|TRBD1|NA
TGTGCCAGTAGTATGACAGGGGTACAAGAGACCCAGTACTTC
CASSMTGVQETQYF
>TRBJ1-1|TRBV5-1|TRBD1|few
TGCGCCAGCAGCTTGGCCGGGACAGAGAACACTGAAGCTTTCTTT
CASSLAGTENTEAFF
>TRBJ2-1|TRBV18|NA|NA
TGTGCCAGCTCACCCGACCAAGTGTGGAATGAGCAGTTCTTC
CASSPDQVWNEQFF
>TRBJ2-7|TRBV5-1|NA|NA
TGCGCCAGCAGCCTACTTGCGGGCGAGCAGTACTTC
CASSLLAGEQYF
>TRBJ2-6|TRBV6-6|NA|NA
TGTGCCAGCAGTTATCGGCAGTCTGGGGCCAACGTCCTGACTTTC
CASSYRQSGANVLTF
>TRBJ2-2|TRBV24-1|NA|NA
TGTGCCACCAGTGATTGGAGGACGAAGAACACCGGGGAGCTGTTTTTT
CATSDWRTKNTGELFF
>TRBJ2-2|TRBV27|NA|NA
TGTGCCAGCAGTTTAACAAACTCCGGGGAGCTGTTTTTT
CASSLTNSGELFF
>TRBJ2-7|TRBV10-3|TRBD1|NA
TGTGCCATCAGTGTTATATCCGGGACAGGGTCCTACGAGCAGTACTTC
CAISVISGTGSYEQYF
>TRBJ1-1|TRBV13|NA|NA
TGTGCCAGCAGCACCGGGAGGTTCGCGACTGAAGCTTTCTTT
CASSTGRFATEAFF
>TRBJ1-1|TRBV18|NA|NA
TGTGCCAGCTCATGGTATACGGGGGAGAGCACTGAAGCTTTCTTT
CASSWYTGESTEAFF
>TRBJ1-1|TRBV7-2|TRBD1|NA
TGTGCCAGCAGCAGGACAGGCAATAGGGACACTGAAGCTTTCTTT
CASSRTGNRDTEAFF
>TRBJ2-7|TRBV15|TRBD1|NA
TGTGCCACCAGCAGAGAGCCTTACCGGGACAGGGATACCGACTTC
CATSREPYRDRDTDF
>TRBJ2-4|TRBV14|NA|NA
TGTGCCAGCAGCCAAGATATGAAAAACATTCAGTACTTC
CASSQDMKNIQYF
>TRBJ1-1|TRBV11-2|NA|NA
TGTGCCAGCAGCTTAGACGGCGGGCACACTGAAGCTTTCTTT
CASSLDGGHTEAFF
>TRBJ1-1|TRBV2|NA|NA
TGTGCCAGCAGTGAACGGCGGACGGCGGGTGCTTTCTTT
CASSERRTAGAFF
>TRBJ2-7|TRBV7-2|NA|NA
TGTGCCAGCAGCCCTACCCCCTACGAGCAGTACTTC
CASSPTPYEQYF
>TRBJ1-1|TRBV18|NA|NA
TGTGCCAGCTCACCTCGTCTGGAGGGGGGCACTGAAGCTTTCTTT
CASSPRLEGGTEAFF
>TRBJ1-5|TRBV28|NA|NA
TGTGCCAGCAGTTTTTGGGACAATAGTCAGCCCCAGCATTTT
CASSFWDNSQPQHF
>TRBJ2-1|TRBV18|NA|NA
TGTGCCAGCTCACCCCTACTGGAATACAATGAGCAGTTCTTC
CASSPLLEYNEQFF
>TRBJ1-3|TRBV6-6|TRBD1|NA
TGTGCCAGCAGTGTACGACAGGGGGCGCTTGGAAACACCATATATTTT
CASSVRQGALGNTIYF
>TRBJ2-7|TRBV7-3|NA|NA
TGTGCCAGCAGCTTGTCGGCGCGGGACCCACACGAGCAGTACTTC
CASSLSARDPHEQYF
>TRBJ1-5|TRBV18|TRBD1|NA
TGTGCCAGCTCCACGGACAGGGGACAGCCCCAGCATTTT
CASSTDRGQPQHF
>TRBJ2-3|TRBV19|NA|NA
TGTGCCAGTAGGCGGGGAGCAGATACGCAGTATTTT
CASRRGADTQYF
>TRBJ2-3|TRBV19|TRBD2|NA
TGTGCCAGTAGTAGGACTAGCGGGAGAGATACGCAGTATTTT
CASSRTSGRDTQYF
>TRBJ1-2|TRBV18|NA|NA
TGTGCCAGCTCAGGATCCGCAGGGGACGGCTACACCTTC
CASSGSAGDGYTF
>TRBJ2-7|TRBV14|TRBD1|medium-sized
TGTGCCAGCAGCCAAGATTTGGGGACAGGGCTACGAGGCGAGCAGTACTTC
CASSQDLGTGLRGEQYF
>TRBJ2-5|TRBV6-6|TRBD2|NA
TGTGCCAGCAGTTACCCTAGCGGGGGGCAAGAGACCCAGTACTTC
CASSYPSGGQETQYF
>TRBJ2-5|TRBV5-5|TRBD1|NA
TGTGCCAGCAGCTTAGCCCCGGACAGGGCGGAGACCCAGTACTTC
CASSLAPDRAETQYF
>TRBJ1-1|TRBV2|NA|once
TGTGCCAGCAATGGACGGTCGAACACTGAAGCTTTCTTT
CASNGRSNTEAFF
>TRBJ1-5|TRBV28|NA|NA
TGTGCCAGCAGTTTAGCGGACAGCGGACTGAATCAGCCCCAGCATTTT
CASSLADSGLNQPQHF
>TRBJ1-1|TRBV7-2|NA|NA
TGTGCCAGCAGCTTATGGGGGGGGGCTCACAACACTGAAGCTTTCTTT
CASSLWGGAHNTEAFF
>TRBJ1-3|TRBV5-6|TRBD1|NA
TGTGCCAGCAGCTTGGTGGGACAGGAGTACTCTGGAAACACCATATATTTT
CASSLVGQEYSGNTIYF
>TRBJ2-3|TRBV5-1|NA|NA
TGCGCCAGCAGCTCTACCCGGTTGCCGGCCTATAGCACAGATACGCAGTATTTT
CASSSTRLPAYSTDTQYF
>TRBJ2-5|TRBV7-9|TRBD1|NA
TGTGCCAGCAGCCCAGCAGGACAGGGGATAGCAGAGACCCAGTACTTC
CASSPAGQGIAETQYF
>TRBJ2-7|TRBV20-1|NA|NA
TGCAGTGCTCGTGACAGGCTGGACCGTTACGAGCAGTACTTC
CSARDRLDRYEQYF
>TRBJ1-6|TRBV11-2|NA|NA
TGTGCCAGCAGCTTAGGGGGACAATATAATTCACCCCTCCACTTT
CASSLGGQYNSPLHF